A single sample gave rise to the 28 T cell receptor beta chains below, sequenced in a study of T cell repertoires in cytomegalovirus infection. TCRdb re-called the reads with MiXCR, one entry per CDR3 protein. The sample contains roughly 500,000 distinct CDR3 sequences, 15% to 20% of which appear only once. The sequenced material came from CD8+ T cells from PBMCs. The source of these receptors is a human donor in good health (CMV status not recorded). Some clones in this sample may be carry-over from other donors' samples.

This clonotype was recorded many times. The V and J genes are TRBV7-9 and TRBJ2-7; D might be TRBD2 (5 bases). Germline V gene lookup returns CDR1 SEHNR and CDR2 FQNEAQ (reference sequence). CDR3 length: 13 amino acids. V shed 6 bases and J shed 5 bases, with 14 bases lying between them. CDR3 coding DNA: TGTGCCAGCAGGCTAGGATCGGGAAACGAGCAGTACTTC. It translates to CASRLGSGNEQYF.

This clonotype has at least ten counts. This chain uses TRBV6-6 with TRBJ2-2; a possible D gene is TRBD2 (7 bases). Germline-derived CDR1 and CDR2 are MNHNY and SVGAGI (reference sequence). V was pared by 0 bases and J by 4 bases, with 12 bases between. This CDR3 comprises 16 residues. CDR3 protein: CASSYSPGGGTGELFF. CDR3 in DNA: TGTGCCAGCAGTTACTCGCCGGGGGGCGGCACCGGGGAGCTGTTTTTT.

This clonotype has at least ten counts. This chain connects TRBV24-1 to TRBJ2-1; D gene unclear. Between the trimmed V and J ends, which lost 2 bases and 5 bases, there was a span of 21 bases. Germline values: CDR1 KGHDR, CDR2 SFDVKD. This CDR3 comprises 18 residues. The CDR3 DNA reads TGTGCCACCAGTGATTCAGTATGGGTTGATGGGCTCCACAATGAGCAGTTCTTC. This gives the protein CATSDSVWVDGLHNEQFF.

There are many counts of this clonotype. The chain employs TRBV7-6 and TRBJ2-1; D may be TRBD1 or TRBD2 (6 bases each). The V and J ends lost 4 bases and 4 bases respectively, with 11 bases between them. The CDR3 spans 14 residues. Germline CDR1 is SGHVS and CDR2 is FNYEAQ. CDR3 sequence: CASSSRGPYNEQFF. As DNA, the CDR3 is TGTGCCAGCAGCTCACGGGGGCCATACAATGAGCAGTTCTTC.

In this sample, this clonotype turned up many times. The CDR3 reads CAKQTEGNEQFF. Written as DNA, the CDR3 is TGTGCCAAACAAACAGAAGGCAATGAGCAGTTCTTC. The chain uses TRBV7-8 and TRBJ2-1; D remains ambiguous. The CDR3 is 12 amino acids. V was cut by 10 bases and J by 6 bases, with 13 bases left in between. The V gene's germline CDR1 is SGHVS and CDR2 FQNEAQ.

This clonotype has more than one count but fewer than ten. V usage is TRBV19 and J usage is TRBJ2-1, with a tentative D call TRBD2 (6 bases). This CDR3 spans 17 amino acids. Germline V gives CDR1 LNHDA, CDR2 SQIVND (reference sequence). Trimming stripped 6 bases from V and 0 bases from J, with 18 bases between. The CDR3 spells CASSPRTIRSSYNEQFF. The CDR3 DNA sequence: TGTGCCAGTAGCCCTCGGACTATCCGGAGCTCCTACAATGAGCAGTTCTTC. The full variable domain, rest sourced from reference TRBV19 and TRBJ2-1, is DGGITQSPKYLFRKEGQNVTLSCEQNLNHDAMYWYRQDPGQGLRLIYYSQIVNDFQKGDIAEGYSVSREKKESFPLTVTSAQKNPTAFYLCASSPRTIRSSYNEQFFGPGTRLTVL.

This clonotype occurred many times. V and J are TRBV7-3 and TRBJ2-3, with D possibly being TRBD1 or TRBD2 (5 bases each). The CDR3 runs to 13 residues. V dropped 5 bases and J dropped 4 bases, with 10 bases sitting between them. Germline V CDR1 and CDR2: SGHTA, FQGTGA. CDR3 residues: CASSRLGADTQYF. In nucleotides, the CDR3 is TGTGCCAGCAGCCGTTTGGGGGCAGATACGCAGTATTTT.

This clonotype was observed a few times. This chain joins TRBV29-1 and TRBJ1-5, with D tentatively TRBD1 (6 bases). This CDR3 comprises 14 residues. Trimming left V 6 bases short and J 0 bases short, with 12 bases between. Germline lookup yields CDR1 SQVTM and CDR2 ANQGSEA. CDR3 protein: CSVATGYSNQPQHF. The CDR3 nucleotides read TGCAGCGTCGCCACAGGGTATAGCAATCAGCCCCAGCATTTT.

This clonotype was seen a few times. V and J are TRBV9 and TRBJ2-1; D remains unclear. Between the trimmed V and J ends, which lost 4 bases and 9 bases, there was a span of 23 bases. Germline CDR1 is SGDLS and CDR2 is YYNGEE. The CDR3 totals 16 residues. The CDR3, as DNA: TGTGCCAGCAGCTTCCATAAAACGACCCTTCTGGCTGAGCAGTTCTTC. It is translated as CASSFHKTTLLAEQFF. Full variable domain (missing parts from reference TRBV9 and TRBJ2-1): DSGVTQTPKHLITATGQRVTLRCSPRSGDLSVYWYQQSLDQGLQFLIQYYNGEERAKGNILERFSAQQFPDLHSELNLSSLELGDSALYFCASSFHKTTLLAEQFFGPGTRLTVL.

The CDR3 nucleotides read TGCAGTGCTATCCCTGAAGGGGAGAGGGGAGAAAAACTGTTTTTT. This sequence encodes CSAIPEGERGEKLFF. The chain has TRBV20-1 and TRBJ1-4, with a tentative D call TRBD1 (5 bases). Trimming shortened V by 4 bases and J by 8 bases, and 20 bases separated the two germline ends. The V gene's germline CDR1 is DFQATT and CDR2 SNEGSKA (reference sequence). The CDR3 spans 15 residues.

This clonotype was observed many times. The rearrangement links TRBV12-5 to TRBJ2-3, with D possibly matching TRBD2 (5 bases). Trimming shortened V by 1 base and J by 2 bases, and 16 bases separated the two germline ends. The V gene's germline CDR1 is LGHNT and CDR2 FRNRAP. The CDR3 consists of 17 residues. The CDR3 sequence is CASGLATVRAHTDTQYF. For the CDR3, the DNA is TGTGCTAGTGGTTTGGCAACTGTGAGGGCCCACACAGATACGCAGTATTTT.

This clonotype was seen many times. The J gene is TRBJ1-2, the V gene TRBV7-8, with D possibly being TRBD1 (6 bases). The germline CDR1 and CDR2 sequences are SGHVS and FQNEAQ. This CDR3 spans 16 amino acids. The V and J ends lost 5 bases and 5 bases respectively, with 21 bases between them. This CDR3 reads CASSPLGGGGEYGYTF. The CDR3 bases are TGTGCCAGCAGCCCCCTCGGTGGGGGCGGGGAGTATGGCTACACCTTC.

The CDR3 reads CASRLQQGLLYGYTF. The CDR3 bases are TGTGCCAGCAGGTTGCAACAGGGCTTATTGTATGGCTACACCTTC. V is TRBV6-8 and J is TRBJ1-2; D might be TRBD1 (6 bases). Per germline, CDR1 MNHGY and CDR2 SAAAGT. The V end was cut by 6 bases, the J end by 5 bases, with 19 bases between. This CDR3 has 15 amino acids.

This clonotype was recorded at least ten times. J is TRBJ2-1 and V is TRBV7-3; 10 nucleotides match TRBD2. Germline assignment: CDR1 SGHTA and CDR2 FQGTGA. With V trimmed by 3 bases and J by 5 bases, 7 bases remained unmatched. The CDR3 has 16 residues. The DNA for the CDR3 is TGTGCCAGCAGCTTGCGAGCGGGGGGGTTACACAATGAGCAGTTCTTC. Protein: CASSLRAGGLHNEQFF. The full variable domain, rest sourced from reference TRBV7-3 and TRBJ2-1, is GAGVSQTPSNKVTEKGKYVELRCDPISGHTALYWYRQSLGQGPEFLIYFQGTGAADDSGLPNDRFFAVRPEGSVSTLKIQRTERGDSAVYLCASSLRAGGLHNEQFFGPGTRLTVL.

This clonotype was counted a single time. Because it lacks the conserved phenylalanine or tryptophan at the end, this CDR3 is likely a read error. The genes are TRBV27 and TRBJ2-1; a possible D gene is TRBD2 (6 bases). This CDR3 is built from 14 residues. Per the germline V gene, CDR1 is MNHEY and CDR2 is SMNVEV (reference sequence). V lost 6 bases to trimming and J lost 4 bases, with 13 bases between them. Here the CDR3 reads CASSLRGVYNEQFL. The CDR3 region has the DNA TGTGCCAGCAGCTTGCGCGGGGTTTACAATGAGCAGTTCTTA.

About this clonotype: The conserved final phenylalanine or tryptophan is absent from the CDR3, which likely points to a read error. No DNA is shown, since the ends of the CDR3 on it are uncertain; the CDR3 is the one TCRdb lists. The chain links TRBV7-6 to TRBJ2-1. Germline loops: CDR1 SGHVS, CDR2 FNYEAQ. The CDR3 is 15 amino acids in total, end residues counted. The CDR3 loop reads CASSPDRGPYNEQLL.

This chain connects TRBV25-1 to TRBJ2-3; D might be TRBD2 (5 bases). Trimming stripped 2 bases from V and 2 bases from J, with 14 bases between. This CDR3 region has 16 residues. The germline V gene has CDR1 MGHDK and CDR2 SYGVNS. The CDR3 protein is CASSEEYGSFTDTQYF. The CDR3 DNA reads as TGTGCCAGCAGTGAAGAGTATGGGAGTTTCACAGATACGCAGTATTTT.

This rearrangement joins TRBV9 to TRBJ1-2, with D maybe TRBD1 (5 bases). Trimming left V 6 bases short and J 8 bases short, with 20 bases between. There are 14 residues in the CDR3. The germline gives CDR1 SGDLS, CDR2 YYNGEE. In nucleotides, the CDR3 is TGTGCCAGCACCCTCGGAACGGGGGGTGGGGGCTACACCTTC. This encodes CASTLGTGGGGYTF.

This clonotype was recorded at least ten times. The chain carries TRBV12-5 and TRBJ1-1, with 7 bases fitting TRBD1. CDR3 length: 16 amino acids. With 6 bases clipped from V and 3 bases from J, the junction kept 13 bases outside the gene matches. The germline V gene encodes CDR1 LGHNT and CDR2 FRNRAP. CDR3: CASGKPGGERYTEAFF. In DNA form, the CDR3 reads TGTGCTAGTGGAAAGCCAGGGGGAGAGCGGTACACTGAAGCTTTCTTT.

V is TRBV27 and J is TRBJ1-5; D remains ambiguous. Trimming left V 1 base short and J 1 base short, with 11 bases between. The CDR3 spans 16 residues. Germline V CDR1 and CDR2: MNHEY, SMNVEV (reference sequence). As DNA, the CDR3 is TGTGCCAGCAGTTTATTCGGGGAGTCAAGCAATCAGCCCCAGCATTTT. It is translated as CASSLFGESSNQPQHF.

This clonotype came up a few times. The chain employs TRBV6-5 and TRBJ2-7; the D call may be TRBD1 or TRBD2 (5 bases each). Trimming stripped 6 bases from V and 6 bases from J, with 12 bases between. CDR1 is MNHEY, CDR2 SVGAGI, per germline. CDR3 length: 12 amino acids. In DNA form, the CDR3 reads TGTGCCAGCAGCGATCGGGGCGGCGAGCAGTACTTC. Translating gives CASSDRGGEQYF.

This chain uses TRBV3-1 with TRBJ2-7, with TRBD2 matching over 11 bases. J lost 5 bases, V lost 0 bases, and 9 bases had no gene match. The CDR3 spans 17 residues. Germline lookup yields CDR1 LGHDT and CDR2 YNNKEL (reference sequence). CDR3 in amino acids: CASSQDNRLAGRDEQYF. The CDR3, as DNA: TGTGCCAGCAGCCAAGATAACCGACTAGCGGGGCGCGACGAGCAGTACTTC.

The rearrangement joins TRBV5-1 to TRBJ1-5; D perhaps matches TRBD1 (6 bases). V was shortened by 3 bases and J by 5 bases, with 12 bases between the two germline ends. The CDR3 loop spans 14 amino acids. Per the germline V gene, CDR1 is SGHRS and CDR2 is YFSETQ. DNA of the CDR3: TGCGCCAGCAGCTATGGGACACGAGATCAGCCCCAGCATTTT. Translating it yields CASSYGTRDQPQHF.

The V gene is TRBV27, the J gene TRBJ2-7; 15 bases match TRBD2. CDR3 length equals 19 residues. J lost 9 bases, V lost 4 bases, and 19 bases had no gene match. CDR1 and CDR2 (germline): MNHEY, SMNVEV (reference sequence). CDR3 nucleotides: TGTGCCAGCAGTTCCCCTTATGAGCCCCCCGGACTAGCGGGAGGGCCGCAGTACTTC. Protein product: CASSSPYEPPGLAGGPQYF.

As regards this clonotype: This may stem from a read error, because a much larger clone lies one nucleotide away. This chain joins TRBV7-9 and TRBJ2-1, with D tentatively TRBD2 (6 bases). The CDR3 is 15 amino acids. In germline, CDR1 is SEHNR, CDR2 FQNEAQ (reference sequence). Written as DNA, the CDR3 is TGTGCCAGCAGCTTAGGGAGGGCGGCCTACAATGTGCAGTTCTTC. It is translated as CASSLGRAAYNVQFF. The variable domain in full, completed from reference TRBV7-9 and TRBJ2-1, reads DTGVSQNPRHKITKRGQNVTFRCDPISEHNRLYWYRQTLGQGPEFLTYFQNEAQLEKSRLLSDRFSAERPKGSFSTLEIQRTEQGDSAMYLCASSLGRAAYNVQFFGPGTRLTVL.

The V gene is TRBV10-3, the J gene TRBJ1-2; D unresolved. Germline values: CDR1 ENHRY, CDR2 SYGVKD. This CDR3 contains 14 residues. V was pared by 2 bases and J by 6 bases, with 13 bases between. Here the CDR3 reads CAISEPPGRDGYTF. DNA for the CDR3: TGTGCCATCAGTGAGCCCCCGGGGAGAGATGGCTACACCTTC.

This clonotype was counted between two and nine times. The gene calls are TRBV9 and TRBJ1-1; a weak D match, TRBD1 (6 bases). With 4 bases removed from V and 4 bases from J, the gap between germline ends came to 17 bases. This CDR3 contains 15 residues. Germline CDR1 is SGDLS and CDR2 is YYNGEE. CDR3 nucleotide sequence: TGTGCCAGCAGCCCTCTTACAGGGTATGGCACTGAAGCTTTCTTT. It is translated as CASSPLTGYGTEAFF.

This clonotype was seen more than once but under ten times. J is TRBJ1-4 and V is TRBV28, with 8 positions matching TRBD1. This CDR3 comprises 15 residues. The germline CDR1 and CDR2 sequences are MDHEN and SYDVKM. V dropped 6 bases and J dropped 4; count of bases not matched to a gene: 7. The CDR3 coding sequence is TGTGCCAGCAGCCCCCGGACAGGGTTTAATGAAAAACTGTTTTTT. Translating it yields CASSPRTGFNEKLFF. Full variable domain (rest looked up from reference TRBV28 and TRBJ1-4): DVKVTQSSRYLVKRTGEKVFLECVQDMDHENMFWYRQDPGLGLRLIYFSYDVKMKEKGDIPEGYSVSREKKERFSLILESASTNQTSMYLCASSPRTGFNEKLFFGSGTQLSVL.